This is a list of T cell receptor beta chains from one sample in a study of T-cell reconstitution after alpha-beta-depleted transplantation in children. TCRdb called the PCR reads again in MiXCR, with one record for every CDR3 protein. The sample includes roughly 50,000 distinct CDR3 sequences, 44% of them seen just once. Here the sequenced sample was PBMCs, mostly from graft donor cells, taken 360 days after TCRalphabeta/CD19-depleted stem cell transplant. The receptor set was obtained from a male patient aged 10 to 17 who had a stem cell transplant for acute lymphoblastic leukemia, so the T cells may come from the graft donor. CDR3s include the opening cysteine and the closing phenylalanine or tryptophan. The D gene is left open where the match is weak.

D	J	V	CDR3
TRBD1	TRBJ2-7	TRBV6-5	CASSYLSRGRYEQYF
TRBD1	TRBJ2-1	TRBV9	CASSSISGTGAREQFF
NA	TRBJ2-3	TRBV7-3	CASSLGLLGDTQYF
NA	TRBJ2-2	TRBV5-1	CASSLAWVRVTGELFF
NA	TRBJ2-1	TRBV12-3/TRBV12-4	CASISIHNEQFF
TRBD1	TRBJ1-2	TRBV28	CASTGQGSSGYTF
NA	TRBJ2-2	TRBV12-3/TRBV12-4	CASSFGELFF
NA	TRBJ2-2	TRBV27	CASSPARPHTGELFF
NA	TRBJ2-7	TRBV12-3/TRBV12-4	CASSLYPDPVDYEQYF
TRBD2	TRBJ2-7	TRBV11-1	CASSFSFPSGAGYYEQYF
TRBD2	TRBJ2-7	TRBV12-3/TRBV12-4	CASSHSGRAYEQYF
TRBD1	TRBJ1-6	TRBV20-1	CSATGQGNSPLHF
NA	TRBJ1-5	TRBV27	CASSLGAYSNQPQHF
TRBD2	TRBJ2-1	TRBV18	CASSPPPGGDEYNEQFF
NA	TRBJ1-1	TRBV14	CASSQDGGREAFF
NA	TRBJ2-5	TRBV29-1	CSAGRQETQYF
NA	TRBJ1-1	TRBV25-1	CASRASSGTEAFF
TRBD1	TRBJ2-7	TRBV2	CASSGTVLDEQYF
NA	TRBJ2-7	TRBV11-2	CASSGLKNAHPYEQYF
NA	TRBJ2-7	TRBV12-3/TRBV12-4	CASRGRDFSEQYF
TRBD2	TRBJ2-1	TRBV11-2	CASSSSGGARVEQFF
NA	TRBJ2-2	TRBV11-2	CASSLETGPTGELFF
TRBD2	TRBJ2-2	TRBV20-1	CSARDRLAWANTGELFF
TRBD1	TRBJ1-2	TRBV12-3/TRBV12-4	CASIWTGTHGYTF
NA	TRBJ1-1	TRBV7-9	CASSRFTEAFF
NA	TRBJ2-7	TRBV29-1	CSVGGAGGEQYF
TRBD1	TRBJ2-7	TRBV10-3	CASRDSLPYEQYF
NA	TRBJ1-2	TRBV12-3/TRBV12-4	CASSADRPYGYTF
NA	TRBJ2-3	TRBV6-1	CASREQGAGWDTQYF
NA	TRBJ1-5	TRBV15	CATSRDQGSNQPQHF
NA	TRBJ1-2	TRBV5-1	CASSLGDRGYTF
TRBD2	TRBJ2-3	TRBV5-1	CASSSGGTDTQYF
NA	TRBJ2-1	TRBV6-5	CASSYGHNEQFF
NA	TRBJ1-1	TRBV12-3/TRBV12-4	CASSPLGGNTEAFF
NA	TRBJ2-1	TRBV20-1	CSARKNRRLDNEQFF
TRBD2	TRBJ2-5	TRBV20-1	CSARDFLGLAGGIQETQYF
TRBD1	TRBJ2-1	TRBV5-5	CASSYGDSIYNEQFF
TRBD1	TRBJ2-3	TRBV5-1	CASSFLDRGGADTQYF
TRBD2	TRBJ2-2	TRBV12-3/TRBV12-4	CASSSAGGGVGELFF
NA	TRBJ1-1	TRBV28	CASSLGGSSEAFF
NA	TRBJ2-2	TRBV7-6	CASSLDPTGELFF
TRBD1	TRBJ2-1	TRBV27	CASSPLGGASYNEQFF
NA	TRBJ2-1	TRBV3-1	CASSRANEQFF
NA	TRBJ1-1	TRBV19	CATGNTEAFF
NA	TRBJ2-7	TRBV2	CASSVTGSYTSSEQYF
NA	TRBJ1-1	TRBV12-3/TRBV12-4	CASGPRVMDTEAFF